This T cell receptor (beta chain) was identified in a study of blood T cells in healthy people across ages. Study-wide background: Template switching captured about one barcoded beta molecule per two T cells. General study points: Those diversity estimates obtained from one million T cells were thought to be underestimates.

The CDR3 is made up of 15 amino acids. V lost 5 bases and J lost 7, with 15 bases in between. Germline CDR1 and CDR2: SGHTA and FQGNSA. Worth noting for this clonotype: The antigen is not known.

Together with a sample-barcoded 5' primer, a J-beta primer mix was included in a second PCR lasting roughly 6 to 12 cycles. TCRdb recomputed calls from the 5' RACE reads with MiXCR, one row per CDR3 protein. The sample holds about a million distinct CDR3 sequences, 51% seen once. Healthy Caucasian individuals from Russia aged about 6 to 95 were enrolled as donors. The rearrangement joins TRBV7-2 to TRBJ1-6, with D perhaps matching TRBD1 (5 bases). This TCR was sampled from an older woman in good health. Sample: blood. The DNA of the CDR3 is TGTGCCAGCAGCCCTCAGAGGCAGGGAAATTCACCCCTCCACTTT. The encoded protein is CASSPQRQGNSPLHF.